This T cell receptor (beta chain) is from a study of T cell clones after liver transplantation. Turning to the study itself: Subjects received no induction therapy and standard immunosuppression until randomization at 12-24 months post-transplant.

Sequencing was performed with immunoSEQ multiplex PCR; in TCRdb, only in-frame clones are kept and a portion is missing. The sample lists about 50,000 clones; about 67% were seen once. This receptor was taken from a human patient who received a liver transplant. Part of the T cells may come from the graft donor. Source: CD4+ T cells from blood, taken 54 months after liver transplant.

In nucleotides, the CDR3 is TGTGCCAGCAGCGAAAGGACAGGGGCTCATACGAACACTGAAGCTTTCTTT. Its translation is CASSERTGAHTNTEAFF. The gene calls are TRBV7-6 and TRBJ1-1, with TRBD1 matching over 9 bases. Looked up from germline, CDR1 is SGHVS and CDR2 is FNYEAQ. V was clipped by 5 bases and J by 1 base; unmatched bases: 11. CDR3 length: 17 residues. The variable domain in full, completed from reference TRBV7-6 and TRBJ1-1, reads GAGVSQSPRYKVTKRGQDVALRCDPISGHVSLYWYRQALGQGPEFLTYFNYEAQQDKSGLPNDRFSAERPEGSISTLTIQRTEQRDSAMYRCASSERTGAHTNTEAFFGQGTRLTVV.